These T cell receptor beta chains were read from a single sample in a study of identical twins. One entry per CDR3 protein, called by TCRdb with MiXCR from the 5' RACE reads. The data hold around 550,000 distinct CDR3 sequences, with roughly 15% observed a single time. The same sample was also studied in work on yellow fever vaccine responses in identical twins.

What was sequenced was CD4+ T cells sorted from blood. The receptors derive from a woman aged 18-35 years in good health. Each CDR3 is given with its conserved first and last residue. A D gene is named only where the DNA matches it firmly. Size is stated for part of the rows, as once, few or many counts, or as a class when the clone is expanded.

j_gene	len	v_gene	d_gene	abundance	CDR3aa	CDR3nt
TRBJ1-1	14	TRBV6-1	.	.	CASTQTTGLTEAFF	TGTGCCAGCACTCAGACCACAGGGCTCACTGAAGCTTTCTTT
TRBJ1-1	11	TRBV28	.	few	CASSLGYEAFF	TGTGCCAGCAGTTTAGGTTATGAAGCTTTCTTT
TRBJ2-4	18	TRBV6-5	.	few	CASSYSGDQGLAKNIQYF	TGTGCCAGCAGTTACTCCGGCGACCAAGGGTTAGCCAAAAACATTCAGTACTTC
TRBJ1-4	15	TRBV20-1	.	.	CSAKTAASTNEKLFF	TGCAGTGCGAAGACAGCGGCTTCAACTAATGAAAAACTGTTTTTT
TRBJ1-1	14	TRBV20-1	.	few	CSAIRDAQNTEAFF	TGCAGTGCTATTCGGGACGCCCAGAACACTGAAGCTTTCTTT
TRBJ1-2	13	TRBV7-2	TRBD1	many	CASSRDSTGGYTF	TGTGCCAGCAGTAGGGACAGTACAGGGGGCTACACCTTC
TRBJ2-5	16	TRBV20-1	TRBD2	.	CSASLTSGGAGETQYF	TGCAGTGCTAGTCTGACTAGCGGGGGGGCTGGAGAGACCCAGTACTTC
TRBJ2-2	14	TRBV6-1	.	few	CASTPSGYAGELFF	TGTGCCAGCACTCCTTCGGGGTACGCCGGGGAGCTGTTTTTT
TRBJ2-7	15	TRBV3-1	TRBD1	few	CASSETGGAVYEQYF	TGTGCCAGCAGCGAGACAGGGGGCGCGGTTTACGAGCAGTACTTC
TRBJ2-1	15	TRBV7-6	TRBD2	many	CASSTGLAGGNEQFF	TGTGCCAGCAGCACGGGACTAGCGGGGGGGAATGAGCAGTTCTTC
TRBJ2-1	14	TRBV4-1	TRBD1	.	CASSQGQRYNEQFF	TGCGCCAGCAGCCAGGGACAGAGGTACAATGAGCAGTTCTTC
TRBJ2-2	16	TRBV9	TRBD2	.	CASSVLAGRNTGELFF	TGTGCCAGCAGCGTTTTAGCGGGAAGAAACACCGGGGAGCTGTTTTTT
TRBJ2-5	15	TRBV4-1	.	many	CASSQVGTSQETQYF	TGCGCCAGCAGCCAAGTCGGGACCAGCCAAGAGACCCAGTACTTC
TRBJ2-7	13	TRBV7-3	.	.	CASSPGTFDEQYF	TGTGCCAGCAGCCCCGGGACCTTTGACGAGCAGTACTTC
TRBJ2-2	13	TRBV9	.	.	CASSVGGTGELFF	TGTGCCAGCAGCGTAGGGGGCACCGGGGAGCTGTTTTTT
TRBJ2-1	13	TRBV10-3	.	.	CAISVLENNEQFF	TGTGCCATCAGTGTGTTAGAAAACAATGAGCAGTTCTTC
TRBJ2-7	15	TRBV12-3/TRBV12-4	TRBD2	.	CASRPSTSGRSEQYF	TGTGCCAGCAGACCTTCGACTAGCGGGAGAAGTGAGCAGTACTTC
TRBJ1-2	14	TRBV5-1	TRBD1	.	CASSLARTGYGYTF	TGCGCCAGCAGCTTGGCGCGGACAGGATATGGCTACACCTTC
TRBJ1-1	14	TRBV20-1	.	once	CSAGSDRLNTEAFF	TGCAGTGCTGGGTCTGACCGTTTGAACACTGAAGCTTTCTTT
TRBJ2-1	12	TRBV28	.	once	CASTSRGGEQFF	TGTGCCAGCACCTCCAGGGGGGGTGAGCAGTTCTTC
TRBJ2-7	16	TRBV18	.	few	CASSPPARVQSGEQYF	TGTGCCAGCTCACCACCGGCCAGGGTTCAGTCAGGCGAGCAGTACTTC
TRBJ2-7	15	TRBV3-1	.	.	CASSQGTLTHYEQYF	TGTGCCAGCAGCCAAGGGACACTGACCCACTACGAGCAGTACTTC
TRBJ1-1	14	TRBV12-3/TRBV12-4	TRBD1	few	CASSWQGAGTEAFF	TGTGCCAGCAGTTGGCAGGGGGCCGGCACTGAAGCTTTCTTT
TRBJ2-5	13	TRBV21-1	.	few	CASSRGTRETQYF	TGTGCCAGCAGTAGAGGGACTCGCGAGACCCAGTACTTC
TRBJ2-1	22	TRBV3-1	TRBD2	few	CASSQGSGLAGGLPSSYNEQFF	TGTGCCAGCAGCCAAGGATCGGGACTAGCGGGAGGGCTGCCAAGCTCCTACAATGAGCAGTTCTTC
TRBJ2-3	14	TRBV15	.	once	CATRTGGGTDTQYF	TGTGCCACCAGGACTGGCGGGGGCACAGATACGCAGTATTTT
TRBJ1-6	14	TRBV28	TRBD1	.	CASSQTGLNSPLHF	TGTGCCAGCAGCCAGACAGGGCTCAATTCACCCCTCCACTTT
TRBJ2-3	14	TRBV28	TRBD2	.	CASRRGGATDTQYF	TGTGCCAGCAGACGGGGGGGGGCAACAGATACGCAGTATTTT
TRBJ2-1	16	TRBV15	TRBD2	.	CATSNEGASGNNEQFF	TGTGCCACCAGCAACGAAGGGGCTAGCGGTAACAATGAGCAGTTCTTC
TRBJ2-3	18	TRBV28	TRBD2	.	CASSLYGPSGGPGDTQYF	TGTGCCAGCAGTTTATACGGCCCTAGCGGGGGGCCGGGGGATACGCAGTATTTT
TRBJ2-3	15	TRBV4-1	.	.	CASSPAGFRTDTQYF	TGCGCCAGCAGCCCCGCAGGGTTTCGAACAGATACGCAGTATTTT
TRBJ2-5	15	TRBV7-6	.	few	CASSLVIPPGETQYF	TGTGCCAGCAGCTTAGTAATTCCCCCCGGGGAGACCCAGTACTTC
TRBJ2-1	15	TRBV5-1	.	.	CASSLVATLSNEQFF	TGCGCCAGCAGCTTGGTGGCAACTTTGTCAAATGAGCAGTTCTTC
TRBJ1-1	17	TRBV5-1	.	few	CASSLHPPGDMNTEAFF	TGCGCCAGCAGCTTGCACCCCCCCGGAGACATGAACACTGAAGCTTTCTTT
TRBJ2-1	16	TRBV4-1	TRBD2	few	CASSQDPSGGRNEQFF	TGCGCCAGCAGCCAAGATCCTAGCGGGGGAAGGAATGAGCAGTTCTTC
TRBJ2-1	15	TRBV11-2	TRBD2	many	CASSLRTSGYNEQFF	TGTGCCAGCAGCCTTCGGACTAGCGGCTACAATGAGCAGTTCTTC
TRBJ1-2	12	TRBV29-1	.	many	CSVDTTNYGYTF	TGCAGCGTTGATACAACCAACTATGGCTACACCTTC
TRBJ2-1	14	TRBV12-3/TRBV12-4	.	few	CASKITGSYNEQFF	TGTGCCAGCAAAATTACGGGCTCCTACAATGAGCAGTTCTTC
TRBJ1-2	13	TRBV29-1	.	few	CSADWTDGSGYTF	TGCAGCGCAGACTGGACAGATGGCTCTGGCTACACCTTC
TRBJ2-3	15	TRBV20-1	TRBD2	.	CSARDSGRARDTQYF	TGCAGTGCTAGAGATAGCGGGAGGGCCAGGGATACGCAGTATTTT
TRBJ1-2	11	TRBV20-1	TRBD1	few	CSARGTGGYTF	TGCAGTGCTAGAGGGACAGGTGGCTACACCTTC
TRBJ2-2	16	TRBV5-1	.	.	CASSLILVRDTGELFF	TGCGCCAGCAGCTTAATACTAGTAAGGGACACCGGGGAGCTGTTTTTT
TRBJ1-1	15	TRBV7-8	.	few	CASSPLGPLNTEAFF	TGTGCCAGCAGCCCACTGGGACCGCTGAACACTGAAGCTTTCTTT
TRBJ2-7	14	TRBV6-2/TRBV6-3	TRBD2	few	CASSSRLAGGEQYF	TGTGCCAGCAGTTCCCGGTTAGCGGGAGGGGAGCAGTACTTC
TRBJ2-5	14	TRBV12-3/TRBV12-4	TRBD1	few	CASIQQGLGETQYF	TGTGCCAGCATCCAACAGGGGCTGGGAGAGACCCAGTACTTC
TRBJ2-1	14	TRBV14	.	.	CASSQRVPNNEQFF	TGTGCCAGCAGCCAACGGGTCCCGAACAATGAGCAGTTCTTC
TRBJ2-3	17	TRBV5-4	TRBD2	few	CASSGPGTSGIVDTQFF	TGTGCCAGCAGCGGACCCGGGACTAGCGGGATTGTTGATACGCAGTTTTTT
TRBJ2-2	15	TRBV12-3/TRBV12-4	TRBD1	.	CASSFTGGNSGELFF	TGTGCCAGCAGTTTTACAGGGGGCAATTCCGGGGAGCTGTTTTTT
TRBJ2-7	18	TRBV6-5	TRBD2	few	CASSYRGGRGTSTGEQYF	TGTGCCAGCAGTTACAGGGGGGGTAGGGGGACTAGCACGGGCGAGCAGTACTTC
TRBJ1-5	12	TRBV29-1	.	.	CSVGLGGQPQHF	TGCAGCGTTGGTTTAGGTGGTCAGCCCCAGCATTTT
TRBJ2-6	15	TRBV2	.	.	CASGRYSSGANVLTF	TGTGCCAGCGGGAGGTATAGCTCTGGGGCCAACGTCCTGACTTTC
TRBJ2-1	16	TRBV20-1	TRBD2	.	CSARTSGGRGRNEQFF	TGCAGTGCGCGGACTAGCGGGGGACGTGGAAGGAATGAGCAGTTCTTC
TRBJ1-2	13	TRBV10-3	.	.	CAIRRGFNYSYTF	TGTGCCATCAGAAGGGGGTTTAACTATAGCTACACCTTC
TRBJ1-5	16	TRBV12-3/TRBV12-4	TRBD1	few	CASSPGQGGPFEPQHF	TGTGCCAGCAGTCCTGGACAGGGGGGACCTTTTGAGCCCCAGCATTTT
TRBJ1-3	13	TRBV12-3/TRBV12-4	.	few	CASTRYGENTIYF	TGTGCCAGCACCCGATATGGCGAAAACACCATATATTTT
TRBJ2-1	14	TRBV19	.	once	CATQRDGPYNEQFF	TGTGCCACCCAAAGGGACGGACCCTACAATGAGCAGTTCTTC
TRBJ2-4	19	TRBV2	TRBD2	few	CASSEALRASGLAKNIQYF	TGTGCCAGCAGTGAAGCTCTAAGGGCTAGCGGGCTAGCCAAAAACATTCAGTACTTC
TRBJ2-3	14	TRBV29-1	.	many	CSVESGAPTDTQYF	TGCAGCGTTGAGTCGGGGGCTCCCACAGATACGCAGTATTTT
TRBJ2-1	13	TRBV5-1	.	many	CASRQPPYNEQFF	TGCGCCAGCAGACAGCCCCCCTACAATGAGCAGTTCTTC